A single sample gave rise to the 26 T cell receptor beta chains below, sequenced in a study of shared clonotypes between healthy human individuals. The method was immunoSEQ multiplex PCR; TCRdb's version includes in-frame clones alone and lacks a portion of them. The table includes about 1.5 million clones, approximately 98% detected once. Sequencing input: naive CD4+ T cells sorted from blood. Subset in this sample: CD45RA+ positively selected. The receptors stem from a man aged 30 to 39 in good health.

The rearrangement joins TRBV27 to TRBJ2-7; 10 bases are a match to TRBD2. CDR1 and CDR2 (germline): MNHEY, SMNVEV (reference sequence). V dropped 5 bases and J dropped 2; count of bases not matched to a gene: 9. The CDR3 loop spans 16 amino acids. As DNA, the CDR3 is TGTGCCAGCAGTCTCACCGGACTAGCGGAAGCCTACGAGCAGTACTTC. Amino acid sequence: CASSLTGLAEAYEQYF.

This chain uses TRBV4-1 with TRBJ1-2, with TRBD1 identical over 8 bases. This CDR3 region has 15 residues. Germline CDR1 MGHRA, CDR2 YSYEKL. V dropped 4 bases and J dropped 5; count of bases not matched to a gene: 9. In nucleotides, the CDR3 is TGCGCCAGCAGCCCGGGACAGGTGGCGGGATATGGCTACACCTTC. Translating gives CASSPGQVAGYGYTF.

The chain uses TRBV7-9 and TRBJ2-7; TRBD1 aligns across 8 bases. From germline, CDR1 is SEHNR and CDR2 FQNEAQ (reference sequence). The V and J ends lost 5 bases and 0 bases, in that order; junction bases with no gene match: 3. The CDR3 is made up of 14 amino acids. CDR3 sequence reads: CASSPGQASYEQYF. The CDR3 nucleotides read TGTGCCAGCAGCCCGGGACAGGCCTCCTACGAGCAGTACTTC.

Only one count was recorded for this clone. This specimen includes other DNA sequences encoding the same CDR3. The rearrangement joins TRBV7-2 to TRBJ2-7, with D perhaps TRBD1 or TRBD2 (5 bases each). Per the germline V gene, CDR1 is SGHTA and CDR2 is FQGNSA. V lost 5 bases to trimming and J lost 1 base, with 9 bases between them. CDR3 length equals 13 residues. The CDR3 here is CASSPGGSYEQYF. The DNA of the CDR3 is TGTGCCAGCAGCCCTGGGGGTTCCTACGAGCAGTACTTC.

The chain carries TRBV5-1 and TRBJ2-1; TRBD1 or TRBD2 may be the D gene (6 bases each). Trimming pared 4 bases from V and 2 bases from J, leaving 10 bases between. Germline CDR1 SGHRS, CDR2 YFSETQ. CDR3 length: 14 amino acids. CDR3 loop: CASSGGQTYNEQFF. The CDR3, as DNA: TGCGCCAGCAGCGGGGGGCAGACCTACAATGAGCAGTTCTTC.

This clone appeared once. The chain uses TRBV5-1 and TRBJ2-7, with a possible D match to TRBD2 (5 bases). The CDR3 contains 14 residues. Germline CDR1 and CDR2: SGHRS and YFSETQ. The V end was cut by 7 bases, the J end by 6 bases, with 20 bases between. This chain's CDR3 is CASSLSGSSGEQYF. The DNA of the CDR3 is TGCGCCAGCTCCCTTTCGGGGTCCTCGGGCGAGCAGTACTTC.

The rearrangement uses TRBV10-3 and TRBJ1-2; 9 bases agree with TRBD1. The CDR3 has 15 amino acids. V was pared by 5 bases and J by 2 bases, with 6 bases of the junction left unmatched. CDR1 is ENHRY, CDR2 SYGVKD, per germline. The CDR3 spells CAISSPGQGNYGYTF. In DNA form, the CDR3 reads TGTGCCATCAGTTCTCCGGGACAGGGAAACTATGGCTACACCTTC.

The chain employs TRBV28 and TRBJ2-7; D is unresolved. Trimming removed 3 bases at V and 5 bases at J, with 8 bases between. This CDR3 is built from 12 residues. Germline V gene lookup returns CDR1 MDHEN and CDR2 SYDVKM. CDR3 residues: CASSLTSDEQYF. The CDR3 DNA follows: TGTGCCAGCAGTTTGACGAGCGACGAGCAGTACTTC.

J is TRBJ2-2 and V is TRBV7-2; 8 bases fit TRBD1. The CDR3 runs 15 residues. The V gene end was trimmed by 5 bases and the J gene end by 0 bases; junction bases not matched to a gene: 2. Germline V lookup: CDR1 SGHTA, CDR2 FQGNSA. CDR3 region: CASSQQGANTGELFF. For the CDR3, the DNA is TGTGCCAGCAGCCAACAGGGGGCGAACACCGGGGAGCTGTTTTTT.

The chain carries TRBV7-3 and TRBJ2-1; a weak D match, TRBD1 (7 bases). Trimming stripped 0 bases from V and 5 bases from J, with 11 bases between. Germline V gene data show CDR1 as SGHTA and CDR2 as FQGTGA. The CDR3 runs 15 residues. CDR3: CASSLTQGGNNEQFF. The CDR3 bases are TGTGCCAGCAGCTTAACTCAGGGGGGCAACAATGAGCAGTTCTTC.

The chain employs TRBV11-2 and TRBJ2-1; D gene ambiguous. Germline CDR1 reads SGHAT; CDR2 reads FQNNGV. Between the trimmed V and J ends, which lost 1 base and 9 bases, there was a span of 10 bases. The CDR3 runs 13 residues. In DNA form, the CDR3 reads TGTGCCAGCAGCTTAGCCTCTAGAGGTGAGCAGTTCTTC. The encoded protein is CASSLASRGEQFF.

The rearrangement uses TRBV18 and TRBJ2-5; 7 bases fit TRBD1. In germline, CDR1 is KGHSH, CDR2 LQKENI. CDR3 length equals 15 residues. The J segment lost 2 bases and the V segment lost 0 bases, leaving 3 bases of the junction unmatched. The CDR3 DNA sequence: TGTGCCAGCTCACCACCCGGGACAGAACAAGAGACCCAGTACTTC. Its translation is CASSPPGTEQETQYF.

The chain has TRBV4-3 and TRBJ2-2; 7 bases are shared with TRBD1. The CDR3 totals 18 residues. Germline lookup yields CDR1 LGHNA and CDR2 YSLEER. The J segment lost 1 base and the V segment lost 4 bases, leaving 12 bases of the junction unmatched. DNA of the CDR3: TGCGCCAGCAGCCGGGAACTGACAGGGCAGGTGAACACCGGGGAGCTGTTTTTT. It specifies CASSRELTGQVNTGELFF.

The chain couples TRBV25-1 to TRBJ2-1, with D maybe TRBD1 (6 bases). This CDR3 is built from 14 residues. CDR1 and CDR2 (germline): MGHDK, SYGVNS. V lost 6 bases to trimming and J lost 6 bases, with 15 bases between them. The CDR3 DNA follows: TGTGCCAGCAGCGACAGGCTACTTGTCAATGAGCAGTTCTTC. It is translated as CASSDRLLVNEQFF. Based on the CDR3 plus reference TRBV25-1 and TRBJ2-1, the full variable domain is EADIYQTPRYLVIGTGKKITLECSQTMGHDKMYWYQQDPGMELHLIHYSYGVNSTEKGDLSSESTVSRIRTEHFPLTLESARPSHTSQYLCASSDRLLVNEQFFGPGTRLTVL.

The J gene is TRBJ2-7, the V gene TRBV18, with a tentative D call TRBD2 (6 bases). The V gene's germline CDR1 is KGHSH and CDR2 LQKENI. The CDR3 spans 13 residues. Trimming removed 3 bases from V and 6 bases from J, with 12 bases in between. For the CDR3, the DNA is TGTGCCAGCTCACCCGAGGGACTGGGCGAGCAGTACTTC. Its translation: CASSPEGLGEQYF.

This chain connects TRBV18 to TRBJ2-1; possible D gene TRBD1, 6 bases. The CDR3 has 13 residues. CDR1 KGHSH and CDR2 LQKENI come from the germline V gene. Trimming took off 4 bases at V and 11 bases at J, with 15 bases between the two ends. CDR3 sequence (DNA): TGTGCCAGCTCACACGGAGATCAGGGGAAGCAGTTCTTC. Translation gives CASSHGDQGKQFF.

This chain connects TRBV6-1 to TRBJ2-3, with a weak D call TRBD2 (5 bases). Germline loops: CDR1 MNHNS, CDR2 SASEGT. The CDR3 is made up of 14 amino acids. V gave up 10 bases and J gave up 0 bases, with 14 bases separating them. CDR3 coding DNA: TGTGCCACCGAGAGGGTCCGTAGCACAGATACGCAGTATTTT. Protein sequence: CATERVRSTDTQYF.

The table lists this clone with a count of one. V and J are TRBV28 and TRBJ2-1; D possibly corresponds to TRBD2 (7 bases). Per germline, CDR1 MDHEN and CDR2 SYDVKM. CDR3 length: 16 residues. Trimming shortened V by 5 bases and J by 4 bases, and 18 bases separated the two germline ends. For the CDR3, the DNA is TGTGCCAGCAGTGGATACGCGGGGGCTCGGTACAATGAGCAGTTCTTC. It translates to CASSGYAGARYNEQFF.

The chain recombines TRBV19 with TRBJ2-7, with a tentative D call TRBD2 (6 bases). CDR3 size: 14 residues. In germline, CDR1 is LNHDA, CDR2 SQIVND (reference sequence). Trimming removed 3 bases from V and 5 bases from J, with 14 bases in between. DNA for the CDR3: TGTGCCAGTAGTATTCGGGACTCCGGTGACGAGCAGTACTTC. Translated: CASSIRDSGDEQYF.

The rearrangement uses TRBV29-1 and TRBJ2-3, with no clear D. Germline V gives CDR1 SQVTM, CDR2 ANQGSEA. V shed 4 bases and J shed 2 bases, with 10 bases lying between them. The CDR3 totals 13 residues. CDR3 amino acids: CSVVKDATDTQYF. The CDR3 region has the DNA TGCAGCGTTGTAAAGGACGCCACAGATACGCAGTATTTT.

The genes are TRBV18 and TRBJ1-1, with D unclear. The CDR3 consists of 15 residues. V gave up 5 bases and J gave up 0 bases, with 13 bases separating them. The germline gives CDR1 KGHSH, CDR2 LQKENI. The CDR3 DNA follows: TGTGCCAGCTCATTATTGACGGACCTGAACACTGAAGCTTTCTTT. Its protein product is CASSLLTDLNTEAFF.

The chain recombines TRBV11-3 with TRBJ2-2; D tentatively fits TRBD1 or TRBD2 (6 bases each). The V gene's germline CDR1 is SGHNT and CDR2 YENEEA. The V end lost 1 base, the J end lost 6 bases, and 12 bases lay between the germline ends. The CDR3 covers 15 residues. CDR3 DNA: TGTGCCAGCAGCTTAGGCGGGACACACGCCGGGGAGCTGTTTTTT. This gives the protein CASSLGGTHAGELFF.

This rearrangement joins TRBV7-6 to TRBJ2-3; 10 bases map to TRBD2. Germline V CDR1 and CDR2: SGHVS, FNYEAQ. V gave up 5 bases and J gave up 1 base; unmatched junction bases: 3. This CDR3 has 15 residues. CDR3 sequence (DNA): TGTGCCAGCAGCCCACTAGCGGGGCGCACAGATACGCAGTATTTT. This sequence encodes CASSPLAGRTDTQYF.

The chain carries TRBV10-3 and TRBJ2-3, with D uncertain. V dropped 7 bases and J dropped 10 bases, with 24 bases sitting between them. The CDR3 has 15 amino acids. Germline loops: CDR1 ENHRY, CDR2 SYGVKD. CDR3 in amino acids: CAIKAGTVQISPQYF. CDR3 DNA: TGTGCCATCAAAGCAGGAACTGTCCAGATAAGTCCGCAGTATTTT.

The CDR3 DNA follows: TGTGCCAGCAGTCGAAAGCGGGAGGAGACCCAGTACTTC. Encoded protein: CASSRKREETQYF. The genes are TRBV28 and TRBJ2-5; TRBD2 aligns across 8 bases. The CDR3 runs 13 residues. With V trimmed by 5 bases and J by 5 bases, 4 bases remained unmatched. CDR1 MDHEN and CDR2 SYDVKM come from the germline V gene.

This chain uses TRBV7-9 with TRBJ1-5; D is unresolved. Germline V gives CDR1 SEHNR, CDR2 FQNEAQ (reference sequence). The CDR3 is 14 residues long. Trimming removed 4 bases from V and 2 bases from J, with 9 bases in between. The DNA of the CDR3 is TGTGCCAGCAGCTCCTCTCGGGGCAATCAGCCCCAGCATTTT. This encodes CASSSSRGNQPQHF.